Below are 10 T cell receptor beta chains sequenced from a single sample in a study of shared clonotypes between healthy human individuals. Libraries were prepared by immunoSEQ multiplex PCR; TCRdb keeps only in-frame clonotypes and omits some of them. The data hold 2 million to 2.5 million clones, with roughly 91% observed a single time. CD45RO-negative CD8 cells positively selected for CCR7 made up the naive population, which excluded terminally differentiated effector memory CD45RA+ cells. The specimen sequenced was naive CD8+ T cells from PBMCs. Receptor source: a man aged 18 to 29 in good health. Some clones in this sample may be carry-over from other donors' samples.

V is TRBV7-9 and J is TRBJ1-5; TRBD1 agrees at 7 bases. The CDR3 has 14 amino acids. The ends lost 7 bases at V and 2 bases at J; junction bases unmatched: 5. The germline CDR1 and CDR2 sequences are SEHNR and FQNEAQ (reference sequence). CDR3 coding DNA: TGTGCCAGCACCGCTACAGGGGGCAATCAGCCCCAGCATTTT. Translated: CASTATGGNQPQHF.

The CDR3, as DNA: TGTGCCAGCAGCACACACCCCAGCTACGAGCAGTACTTC. This codes for CASSTHPSYEQYF. The chain uses TRBV7-9 and TRBJ2-7; D not resolved. V was pared by 5 bases and J by 3 bases, with 11 bases between. The CDR3 length is 13 residues. In germline, CDR1 is SEHNR, CDR2 FQNEAQ (reference sequence).

The CDR3 nucleotides are TGTGCCAGCAGTTTTTATCCGACGACCGGCGGCCTGAGAGGCAACACTGAAGCTTTCTTT. As protein: CASSFYPTTGGLRGNTEAFF. The chain has TRBV28 and TRBJ1-1; D gene uncertain. Germline CDR1 and CDR2: MDHEN and SYDVKM. V was clipped by 3 bases and J by 2 bases, with 28 bases between them. CDR3 length: 20 residues.

The chain combines TRBV6-1 with TRBJ2-7; no clear D. The CDR3 runs to 8 residues. Trimming took 10 bases from V and 11 from J, leaving 9 bases between them. Germline CDR1 MNHNS, CDR2 SASEGT. DNA for the CDR3: TGTGCCACCGAACCGGAGTACTTC. This codes for CATEPEYF.

With regard to this clone: Additional DNA sequences in this sample encode the identical CDR3. This chain uses TRBV7-9 with TRBJ2-1; TRBD2 matches at 8 bases. The germline gives CDR1 SEHNR, CDR2 FQNEAQ (reference sequence). The V segment lost 3 bases and the J segment 7 bases; nucleotides outside the gene matches: 5. The CDR3 has 14 residues. The CDR3 spells CASSFSGLGNEQFF. CDR3 coding DNA: TGTGCCAGCAGCTTTTCGGGACTAGGGAATGAGCAGTTCTTC.

A single count supports this clone. This sequence joins TRBV27 and TRBJ2-7; a possible D gene is TRBD2 (5 bases). This CDR3 has 15 amino acids. The germline V gene has CDR1 MNHEY and CDR2 SMNVEV (reference sequence). V was trimmed by 5 bases and J by 0 bases, leaving 14 bases between them. The CDR3: CASSELAGNSYEQYF. DNA for the CDR3: TGTGCCAGCAGTGAATTGGCCGGGAACTCCTACGAGCAGTACTTC.

The J gene is TRBJ2-2, the V gene TRBV2; D is unclear. V lost 4 bases to trimming and J lost 1 base, with 4 bases between them. The CDR3 length is 13 residues. Germline V gives CDR1 SNHLY, CDR2 FYNNEI. CDR3 sequence (DNA): TGTGCCAGCAGTGGACAGAACACCGGGGAGCTGTTTTTT. It yields the protein CASSGQNTGELFF. The full variable domain, with the rest looked up from reference TRBV2 and TRBJ2-2, is EPEVTQTPSHQVTQMGQEVILRCVPISNHLYFYWYRQILGQKVEFLVSFYNNEISEKSEIFDDQFSVERPDGSNFTLKIRSTKLEDSAMYFCASSGQNTGELFFGEGSRLTVL.

V gene TRBV27 combines with J gene TRBJ1-3; D not resolved. Looked up from germline, CDR1 is MNHEY and CDR2 is SMNVEV (reference sequence). The CDR3 has 11 amino acids. Trimming removed 6 bases at V and 7 bases at J, with 7 bases between. The CDR3, as DNA: TGTGCCAGCAGGGCGGACAACACCATATATTTT. It is translated as CASRADNTIYF.

V is TRBV27 and J is TRBJ1-1, with 7 bases aligning to TRBD1. With 6 bases clipped from V and 5 bases from J, the junction kept 9 bases outside the gene matches. The CDR3 is 14 amino acids. Germline CDR1 reads MNHEY; CDR2 reads SMNVEV (reference sequence). CDR3 coding DNA: TGTGCCAGCAGGGAGACAGGGAGATGGACTGAAGCTTTCTTT. Its translation: CASRETGRWTEAFF.

This CDR3 is CASSQWAGPETQYF. In DNA, the CDR3 is TGTGCCAGCAGCCAATGGGCGGGGCCGGAGACCCAGTACTTC. The chain uses TRBV14 and TRBJ2-5; the D gene is possibly TRBD2 (6 bases). This CDR3 has 14 amino acids. Per the germline V gene, CDR1 is SGHDN and CDR2 is FVKESK. Trimming took off 2 bases at V and 5 bases at J, with 12 bases between the two ends.